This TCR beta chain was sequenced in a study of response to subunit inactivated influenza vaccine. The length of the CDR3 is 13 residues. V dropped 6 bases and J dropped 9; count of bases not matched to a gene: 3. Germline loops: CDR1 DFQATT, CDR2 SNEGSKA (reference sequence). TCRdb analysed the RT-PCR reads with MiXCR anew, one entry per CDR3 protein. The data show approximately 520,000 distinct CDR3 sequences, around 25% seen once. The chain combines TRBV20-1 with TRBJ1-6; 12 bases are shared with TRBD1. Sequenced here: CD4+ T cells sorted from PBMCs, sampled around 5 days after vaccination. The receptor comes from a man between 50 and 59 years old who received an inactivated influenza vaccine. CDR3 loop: CSARGQGASPLHF. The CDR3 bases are TGCAGTGCCCGGGGACAGGGGGCTTCACCCCTCCACTTT.